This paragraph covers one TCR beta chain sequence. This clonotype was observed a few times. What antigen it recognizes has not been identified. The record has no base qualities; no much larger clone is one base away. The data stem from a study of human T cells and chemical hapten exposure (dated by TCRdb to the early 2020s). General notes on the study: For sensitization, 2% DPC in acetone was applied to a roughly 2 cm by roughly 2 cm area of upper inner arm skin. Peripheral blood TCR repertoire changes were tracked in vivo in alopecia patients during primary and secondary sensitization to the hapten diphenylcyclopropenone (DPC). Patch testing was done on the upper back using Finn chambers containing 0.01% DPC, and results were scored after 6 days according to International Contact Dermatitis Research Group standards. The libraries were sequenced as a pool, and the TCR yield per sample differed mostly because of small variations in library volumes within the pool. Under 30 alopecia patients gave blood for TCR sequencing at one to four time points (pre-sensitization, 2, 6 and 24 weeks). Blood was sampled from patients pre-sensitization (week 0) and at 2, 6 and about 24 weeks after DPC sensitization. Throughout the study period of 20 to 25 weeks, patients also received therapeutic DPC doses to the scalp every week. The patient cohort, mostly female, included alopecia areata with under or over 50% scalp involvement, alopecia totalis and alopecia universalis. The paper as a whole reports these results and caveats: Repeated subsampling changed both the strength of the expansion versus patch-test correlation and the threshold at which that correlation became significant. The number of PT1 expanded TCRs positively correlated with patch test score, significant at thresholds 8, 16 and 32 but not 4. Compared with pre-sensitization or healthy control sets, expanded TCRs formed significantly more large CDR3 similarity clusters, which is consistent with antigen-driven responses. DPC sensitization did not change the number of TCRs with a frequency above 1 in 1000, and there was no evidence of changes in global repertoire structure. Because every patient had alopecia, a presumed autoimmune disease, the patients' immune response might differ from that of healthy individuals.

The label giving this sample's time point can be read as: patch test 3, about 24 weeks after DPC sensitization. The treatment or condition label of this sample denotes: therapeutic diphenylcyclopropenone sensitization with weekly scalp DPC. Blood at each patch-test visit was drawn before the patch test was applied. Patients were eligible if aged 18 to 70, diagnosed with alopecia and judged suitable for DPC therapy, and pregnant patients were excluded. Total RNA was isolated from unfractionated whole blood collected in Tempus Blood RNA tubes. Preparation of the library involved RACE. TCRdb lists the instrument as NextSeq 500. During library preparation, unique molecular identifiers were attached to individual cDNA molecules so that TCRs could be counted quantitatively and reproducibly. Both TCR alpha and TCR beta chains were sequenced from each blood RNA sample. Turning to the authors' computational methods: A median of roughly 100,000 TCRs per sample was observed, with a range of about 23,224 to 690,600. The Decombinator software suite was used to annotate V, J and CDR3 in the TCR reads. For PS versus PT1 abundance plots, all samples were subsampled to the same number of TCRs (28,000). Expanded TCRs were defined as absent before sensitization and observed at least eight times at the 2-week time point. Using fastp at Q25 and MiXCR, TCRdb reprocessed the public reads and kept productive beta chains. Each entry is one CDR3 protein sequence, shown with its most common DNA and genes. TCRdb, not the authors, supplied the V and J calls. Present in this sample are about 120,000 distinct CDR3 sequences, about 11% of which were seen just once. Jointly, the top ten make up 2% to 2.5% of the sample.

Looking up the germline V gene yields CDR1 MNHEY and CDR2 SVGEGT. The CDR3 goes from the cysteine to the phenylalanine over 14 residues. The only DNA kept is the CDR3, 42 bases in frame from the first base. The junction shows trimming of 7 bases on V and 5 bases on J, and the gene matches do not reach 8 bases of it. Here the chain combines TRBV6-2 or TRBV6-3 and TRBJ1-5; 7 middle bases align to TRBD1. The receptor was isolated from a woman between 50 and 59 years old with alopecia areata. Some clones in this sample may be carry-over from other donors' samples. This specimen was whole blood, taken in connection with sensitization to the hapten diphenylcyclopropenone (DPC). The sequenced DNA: TGTGCCAGCAATCCAGGGGGAACGGATCAGCCCCAGCATTTT. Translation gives CASNPGGTDQPQHF.